The TCR beta chain described here comes from a study of blood T cells in healthy people across ages. Study conclusions and caveats: Comparison with aged donors showed that long-lived donors had more naive CD4+ cells and higher diversity.

A word on this clonotype: The antigen is not known.

The CDR3 contains 12 residues. Germline values: CDR1 SEHNR, CDR2 FQNEAQ (reference sequence). V was shortened by 5 bases and J by 6 bases, with 7 bases between the two germline ends. Combining a sample-barcoded 5' primer with a J-beta primer mix, a second PCR ran for about 7 to 12 cycles. Each CDR3 protein is one row after TCRdb ran MiXCR on the 5' RACE reads. The sample shows around 1,000,000 distinct CDR3 sequences, less than 25% of them seen only once. The data also belong to a second study, concerning T cells of mothers and their children. That source adds: Samples came from a few healthy Caucasian mothers and their six children. The effect of thymic selection on TCR recombination output is similar between related and unrelated pairs. The study found slightly higher but non-significant overlap in related versus unrelated mother-child pairs.

This clonotype was sampled from a girl aged 2-10 years in good health. The chain employs TRBV7-9 and TRBJ2-2; no clear D. Sequenced material: blood. CDR3 sequence reads: CASSIGAGELFF. The CDR3 nucleotides read TGTGCCAGCAGCATCGGAGCCGGGGAGCTGTTTTTT.